The 22 T cell receptor beta chains given below trace back to one sample, sequenced in a study of blood T cell repertoires in COVID-19. Sequencing used immunoSEQ multiplex PCR; TCRdb keeps in-frame clones, though not all of them. The sample shows around 140,000 clones, approximately 88% of them seen only once. Sequenced: peripheral blood. Source of these receptors: a woman between 45 and 60 years old with acute or convalescent COVID-19.

V is TRBV5-1 and J is TRBJ1-2, with 11 nucleotides matching TRBD1. The CDR3 runs to 12 residues. CDR1 SGHRS and CDR2 YFSETQ come from the germline V gene. V shed 6 bases and J 8 bases; nucleotides not matched to a gene: 3. DNA for the CDR3: TGCGCCAGCACCGGGACAGGGGGAGGCTACACCTTC. It translates to CASTGTGGGYTF. The full variable domain, rest sourced from reference TRBV5-1 and TRBJ1-2, is KAGVTQTPRYLIKTRGQQVTLSCSPISGHRSVSWYQQTPGQGLQFLFEYFSETQRNKGNFPGRFSGRQFSNSRSEMNVSTLELGDSALYLCASTGTGGGYTFGSGTRLTVV.

The J gene is TRBJ2-2, the V gene TRBV9, with 7 bases aligning to TRBD2. The CDR3 length is 18 residues. The J segment lost 5 bases and the V segment lost 0 bases, leaving 13 bases of the junction unmatched. The germline V gene has CDR1 SGDLS and CDR2 YYNGEE. CDR3 protein: CASSVVGRRARRTGELFF. In DNA, the CDR3 is TGTGCCAGCAGCGTAGTCGGGAGGAGGGCCCGGCGGACCGGGGAGCTGTTTTTT.

Notes on this clone: The same CDR3 arises from other DNA sequences in this sample as well. V and J are TRBV7-9 and TRBJ2-5, with 8 positions matching TRBD2. Germline V gene lookup returns CDR1 SEHNR and CDR2 FQNEAQ (reference sequence). V lost 5 bases and J lost 2; bases outside the gene matches: 1. The CDR3 contains 13 residues. CDR3 nucleotide sequence: TGTGCCAGCAGCCGCGGGGGGCAAGAGACCCAGTACTTC. Its translation: CASSRGGQETQYF.

This clone was counted a single time. V and J are TRBV10-3 and TRBJ1-5, with TRBD1 matching over 7 bases. The ends lost 2 bases at V and 0 bases at J; junction bases unmatched: 1. The CDR3 totals 15 residues. CDR1 and CDR2 (germline): ENHRY, SYGVKD. The chain's CDR3 is CAISEGTDSNQPQHF. The CDR3 DNA sequence: TGTGCCATCAGTGAGGGGACAGATAGCAATCAGCCCCAGCATTTT.

This chain uses TRBV3-1 (or the pseudogene TRBV3-2) with TRBJ1-1, with D uncertain. The V end lost 2 bases, the J end lost 4 bases, and 14 bases lay between the germline ends. This CDR3 has 15 residues. The V gene's germline CDR1 is LGHDT and CDR2 YNNKEL (reference sequence). The CDR3 reads CASSQPARRSTEAFF. The CDR3 DNA follows: TGTGCCAGCAGCCAACCTGCACGGAGGAGCACTGAAGCTTTCTTT.

Turning to this clone: The limits of the CDR3 on the DNA are not certain, so only TCRdb's listed CDR3 is given. The V and J genes are TRBV20-1 and TRBJ1-2; the DNA was not compared with TRBD1, the D call given in the table. The CDR3 totals 12 residues, both ends included. Germline V lookup: CDR1 DFQATT, CDR2 SNEGSKA (reference sequence). CDR3 loop: CSASWGQGAFLF.

This clone has just one count. The J gene is TRBJ2-7, the V gene TRBV7-8; D gene uncertain. The CDR3 is 11 residues long. Trimming shortened V by 5 bases and J by 4 bases, and 6 bases separated the two germline ends. CDR1 and CDR2 from the germline V gene are SGHVS and FQNEAQ. CDR3 sequence: CASSPRYEQYF. The CDR3 region has the DNA TGTGCCAGCAGCCCCAGATACGAGCAGTACTTC.

The chain employs TRBV11-3 and TRBJ1-5; TRBD1 is a possible D gene (6 bases). Per the germline V gene, CDR1 is SGHNT and CDR2 is YENEEA. V gave up 5 bases and J gave up 3 bases, with 23 bases separating them. The length of the CDR3 is 18 residues. In DNA form, the CDR3 reads TGTGCCAGCAGCCCGCAGGTTATCGGGGGGCCGGACAATCAGCCCCAGCATTTT. Its protein product is CASSPQVIGGPDNQPQHF.

V is TRBV2 and J is TRBJ2-7, with TRBD1 matching 9 bases. The CDR3 consists of 13 residues. Germline trimming cut 6 bases from V and 4 bases from J; bases unmatched to any gene: 4. Germline assignment: CDR1 SNHLY and CDR2 FYNNEI. CDR3 nucleotide sequence: TGTGCCAGCAGCGCCGGGACAGGGTACGAGCAGTACTTC. Residues: CASSAGTGYEQYF.

The chain has TRBV10-3 and TRBJ1-1; D perhaps matches TRBD1 (5 bases). The germline V gene encodes CDR1 ENHRY and CDR2 SYGVKD. Trimming took off 7 bases at V and 11 bases at J, with 20 bases between the two ends. This CDR3 has 13 residues. The CDR3 loop is CAITTDSRTRAFF. The DNA of the CDR3 is TGTGCCATCACTACAGACAGCCGTACGAGGGCTTTCTTT.

DNA of the CDR3: TGCGCCAGCAGCTTGGTTCAAGGGGGTAATGGCTACACCTTC. Its translation: CASSLVQGGNGYTF. The rearrangement uses TRBV5-1 and TRBJ1-2; weak D call: TRBD1 (6 bases). The CDR3 consists of 14 residues. The V and J ends lost 0 bases and 6 bases respectively, with 12 bases between them. Germline-derived CDR1 and CDR2 are SGHRS and YFSETQ.

The chain joins TRBV30 to TRBJ2-2; D is unclear. Germline CDR1 and CDR2: GTSNPN and SVGIG (reference sequence). V was cut by 0 bases and J by 8 bases, with 10 bases left in between. The CDR3 is 13 residues long. CDR3 in DNA: TGTGCCTGGAGTGTACGGTCCGGGGGGGAGCTGTTTTTT. Translated: CAWSVRSGGELFF.

The chain recombines TRBV12-5 with TRBJ1-5; 10 bases align to TRBD1. There are 14 residues in the CDR3. Germline lookup yields CDR1 LGHNT and CDR2 FRNRAP. Trimming at V came to 5 bases and at J to 7 bases, leaving 5 bases not matched to a gene. Written as DNA, the CDR3 is TGTGCTAGTGGTACGGGACAGGGGTTGCAGCCCCAGCATTTT. Amino acids: CASGTGQGLQPQHF.

The V and J genes are TRBV13 and TRBJ1-2, with unresolved D. The V end was cut by 5 bases, the J end by 4 bases, with 8 bases between. The CDR3 contains 12 residues. CDR1 and CDR2 (germline): PRHDT, FYEKMQ (reference sequence). CDR3 sequence reads: CASSPRPYGYTF. The DNA for the CDR3 is TGTGCCAGCAGCCCGAGGCCCTATGGCTACACCTTC.

The V call is TRBV24-1, the J call TRBJ1-6, with D unresolved. This CDR3 comprises 14 residues. V was trimmed by 5 bases and J by 0 bases, leaving 4 bases between them. The germline V gene has CDR1 KGHDR and CDR2 SFDVKD. The CDR3 protein is CATSGSSYNSPLHF. CDR3 in DNA: TGTGCCACCAGTGGGAGCTCCTATAATTCACCCCTCCACTTT.

The chain is built from TRBV5-6 and TRBJ2-6; D uncertain. V dropped 0 bases and J dropped 10 bases, with 8 bases sitting between them. CDR1 and CDR2 (germline): SGHDT, YYEEEE. The CDR3 length is 13 residues. CDR3 amino acids: CASSLAGINVLTF. The CDR3 bases are TGTGCCAGCAGCTTGGCCGGTATAAACGTCCTGACTTTC.

The J gene is TRBJ2-1, the V gene TRBV29-1, with 14 bases aligning to TRBD2. Germline CDR1 and CDR2: SQVTM and ANQGSEA. The CDR3 is 16 residues long. The junction had 7 bases not matched to a gene; V was cut back by 5 bases and J by 4 bases. CDR3: CSVRTGLAGEYNEQFF. CDR3 DNA sequence: TGCAGCGTTAGAACGGGACTAGCGGGGGAATACAATGAGCAGTTCTTC.

The genes are TRBV28 and TRBJ1-3; D might be TRBD1 (6 bases). Per germline, CDR1 MDHEN and CDR2 SYDVKM. The V gene lost 3 bases and the J gene lost 0 bases, with 15 bases spanning the gap. This CDR3 comprises 17 residues. CDR3 in amino acids: CASSFLIQGSSGNTIYF. The CDR3, as DNA: TGTGCCAGCAGTTTCTTGATCCAGGGGAGCTCTGGAAACACCATATATTTT.

About this clone: At the DNA level, this CDR3 is encoded by other sequences in the same sample as well. The chain carries TRBV5-4 and TRBJ2-5; 14 bases align to TRBD2. Per germline, CDR1 SGHNT and CDR2 YYREEE (reference sequence). The CDR3 is 17 residues long. Germline trimming cut 4 bases from V and 3 bases from J; bases unmatched to any gene: 8. The CDR3 DNA reads as TGTGCCAGCAGCCCAGGACTAGCGGGAGGCCCCGAAGAGACCCAGTACTTC. Protein product: CASSPGLAGGPEETQYF.

The rearrangement links TRBV19 to TRBJ1-3; 7 nucleotides line up with TRBD1. V lost 5 bases to trimming and J lost 0 bases; unmatched junction nucleotides: 4. CDR3 length: 15 residues. Germline V lookup: CDR1 LNHDA, CDR2 SQIVND (reference sequence). The CDR3, as DNA: TGTGCCAGTAGTCTGACAGGGAGCTCTGGAAACACCATATATTTT. Residues: CASSLTGSSGNTIYF.

The chain employs TRBV29-1 and TRBJ1-1; TRBD1 aligns across 8 bases. Trimming at V came to 0 bases and at J to 11 bases, leaving 29 bases not matched to a gene. The CDR3 length is 20 residues. CDR1 and CDR2 (germline): SQVTM, ANQGSEA. The CDR3 coding sequence is TGCAGCGTTGAAGAAGCTAGGACAGGGCACCTAGCGACCCCGCTCTCGTGGGCTTTCTTT. This codes for CSVEEARTGHLATPLSWAFF.

V and J are TRBV11-2 and TRBJ1-1, with TRBD1 matching 7 bases. Trimming at V came to 2 bases and at J to 3 bases, leaving 0 bases not matched to a gene. CDR3 length: 13 amino acids. Germline CDR1 and CDR2: SGHAT and FQNNGV. CDR3 sequence reads: CASSLQGDTEAFF. CDR3 bases: TGTGCCAGCAGCTTACAGGGGGACACTGAAGCTTTCTTT.